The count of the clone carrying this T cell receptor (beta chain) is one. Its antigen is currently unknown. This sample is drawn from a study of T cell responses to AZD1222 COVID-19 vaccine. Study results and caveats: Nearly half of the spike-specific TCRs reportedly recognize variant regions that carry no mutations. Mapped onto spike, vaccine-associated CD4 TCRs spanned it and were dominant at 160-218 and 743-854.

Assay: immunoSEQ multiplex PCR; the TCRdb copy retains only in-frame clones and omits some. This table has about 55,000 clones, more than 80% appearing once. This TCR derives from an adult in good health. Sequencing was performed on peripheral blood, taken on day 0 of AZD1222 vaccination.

CDR3 DNA sequence: TGTGCCAGCAACGCGGGGGTAGGGTACAATGAGCAGTTCTTC. Its protein is CASNAGVGYNEQFF. The rearrangement uses TRBV6-5 and TRBJ2-1; 7 nucleotides align to TRBD2. Germline V gene sequence: CDR1 MNHEY, CDR2 SVGAGI. V lost 7 bases, J lost 4 bases, and 7 bases stayed unmatched. The CDR3 runs 14 residues.